The clone carrying this TCR beta chain occurred once. Its target is unknown. The CDR3 runs to 18 residues. The germline gives CDR1 DFQATT, CDR2 SNEGSKA (reference sequence). V was pared by 3 bases and J by 6 bases, with 21 bases of the junction left unmatched. Within the ViraFEST assay, antigen-specific CD4+ T cells underwent expansion with viral peptide pools prior to sequencing. Subsequent to a culture period of roughly 11 days, CD4+ T cells were isolated. Neither prior SARS-CoV-2 infection nor positive nucleocapsid antibodies were present in the vaccine recipients. This specimen comes from a study of vaccination effects on CD4 cells after COVID-19. Only in-frame clones appear in the TCRdb table, and some are missing; sequencing was by immunoSEQ multiplex PCR. This table has tens of thousands of clones, around 78% appearing once.

This sequence originates from a human donor who received a COVID-19 vaccine. Material: CD4+ T cells from PBMCs cultured with HCoV-OC43 spike peptides, obtained before COVID-19 vaccination. Subset meaning: HCoV-OC43 spike overlapping peptide pool stimulation. The chain has TRBV20-1 and TRBJ2-3; 7 nucleotides match TRBD2. The chain's CDR3 is CSASPVGGRRLLVDTQYF. CDR3 DNA: TGCAGTGCTAGTCCCGTGGGCGGGAGACGGCTTTTGGTGGATACGCAGTATTTT.